The entry that follows covers one T cell receptor (beta chain) sequence. This clone's antigen is unknown. Within one base of it there is no much larger clone, and no base qualities were kept. The sample carries other DNA sequences with the same CDR3. These data come from a study of blood T cell repertoires in COVID-19 (dated by TCRdb to 2018 to 2021). For the wider study: Samples from collaborators originated in the United States, Italy and Spain and spanned both the acute and convalescent phases of COVID-19. Subjects who had been exposed to COVID-19, were actively infected with it, or had recovered from it provided the deeply sampled blood TCRbeta repertoires that made up the dataset. Samples came from the ongoing ImmuneRACE study (first 160 participants) plus 1,254 subjects from 6 global collaborators. Where available, HLA class I and class II types were obtained from metadata supplied by the sample provider rather than from assay-based typing. The material from the prospective study consisted of cDNA or gDNA derived from T cells, B-cell-depleted T cells, or PBMCs. Sample metadata almost always included a de-identified subject ID, COVID-19 status, age in years and sex. The repertoires were released in a freely available public database intended as a resource for research on the immune response to SARS-CoV-2. The paper as a whole reports these results and caveats: How much clinical and demographic metadata was included differed by source and by participant, and the metadata was provided uncurated.

The immunoSEQ Assay, a bias-controlled multiplex PCR, was used to amplify TCRbeta CDR3 regions from genomic DNA. Processing in the source paper ran as follows. The number of nucleated cells in each sample was estimated by amplification of reference gene primers within the assay. Sequence reads were collapsed and filtered to measure the absolute abundance of every unique TCRbeta CDR3 rearrangement. For each sample, productive Simpson clonality was calculated as the square root of Simpson's diversity index across productive rearrangements. Imported from immuneACCESS, the table was reduced by TCRdb to in-frame sequences with V and J called. These copies leave out some clones; in studies compared against another copy, an unresolved V gene accounts for under half, and the cause of the remainder is not known. V, J and clone size were drawn from that table, and D and trimming were deduced from the DNA. This sample comprises approximately 170,000 clones, about 80% of them detected only once. About 2% of the sample is held by the ten biggest clonotypes.

Each collaborating institution followed its own protocols to collect whole blood in K2EDTA tubes. For TCRbeta analysis, collaborators shipped samples as frozen whole blood, isolated PBMCs, or DNA extracted from either of those sample types. CDR1 and CDR2 were assigned from the germline V gene as SGHRS and YFSETQ. The CDR3 contains 14 residues, cysteine and phenylalanine counted. This entry keeps only the CDR3 DNA: 42 bases, framed from base 1. V is reduced by 4 bases and J by 1 base, leaving a spacing of 11 bases between them. The origin of this receptor is a woman of 80 years or more with acute or convalescent COVID-19. Sequencing used peripheral blood. The sequence joins TRBV5-1 to TRBJ1-1; 5 matching bases give a weak D call of TRBD1. The DNA sequence is TGCGCCAGCAGCCTAGACAGTCAGAACACTGAAGCTTTCTTT. Translated, it gives CASSLDSQNTEAFF.